This TCR beta chain was captured in a study of shared clonotypes between healthy human individuals. Whole-study context: Donor ages ranged 18 to 49 years: a couple of women, a few men. Whole-study results and caveats: Sampling included only blood; tissue repertoires likely differ. Generally, estimated richness proved larger in naive subsets than it did in memory subsets.

The CDR3 has 15 residues. CDR1 is LNHDA, CDR2 SQIVND, per germline (reference sequence). V lost 4 bases to trimming and J lost 3 bases, with 15 bases between them. Participating donors were healthy, HIV-negative adults free of recent acute infections or vaccinations. As regards this clone: Its target is not known.

Measured with immunoSEQ multiplex PCR; TCRdb has only the in-frame clones, and not every one. This table holds about 2.4 million clones, roughly nine tenths found once. This chain joins TRBV19 and TRBJ1-2; D is ambiguous. The sequenced sample consisted of naive CD4+ T cells sorted from blood. Subset noted: CD45RA+ positively selected. This receptor was obtained from a man aged 18 to 29 in good health. CDR3 nucleotides: TGTGCCAGTAGTACCCGCGGAGGCGGCTACTATGGCTACACCTTC. The encoded protein is CASSTRGGGYYGYTF.